The 26 T cell receptor beta chains below were found in one sample sequenced in a study of cytotoxic CD8 clonotypes in ibrutinib-treated CLL (dated by TCRdb to the early 2020s). Library generation was performed with the immunoSEQ multiplex PCR assay. TCRdb took this table from immuneACCESS and kept in-frame rearrangements with V and J called. Such tables lack part of the clones; where checked against another copy, unresolved V genes explain under half of the gap, and the rest is unexplained. The sample profile shows around 310,000 clones; about 80% of them were found once. The top ten constitute about 6.7% of the sample. This sample comprised PBMCs, obtained before ibrutinib treatment. The receptors shown here come from a human donor with chronic lymphocytic leukemia.

The DNA for the CDR3 is TGTGCCAGCAGCGTTCTGGGACAGGGTTCTGGAAACACCATATATTTT. Protein: CASSVLGQGSGNTIYF. J is TRBJ1-3 and V is TRBV9; the match to TRBD1 covers 9 bases. The germline gives CDR1 SGDLS, CDR2 YYNGEE. The trim removed 2 bases at V and 1 base at J, leaving 4 bases unmatched. This CDR3 spans 16 amino acids.

The V call is TRBV18, the J call TRBJ2-3; D ambiguous. CDR1 KGHSH and CDR2 LQKENI come from the germline V gene. This CDR3 contains 15 residues. Deletions cut 6 bases from V and 0 bases from J, with 13 bases between. The CDR3 sequence is CASSTRTASTDTQYF. CDR3 sequence (DNA): TGTGCCAGCTCCACGAGGACGGCTAGCACAGATACGCAGTATTTT.

This clone has a count of ten or more. Only one base separates this from a far larger clonotype, so it likely reflects a read error. The same CDR3 also results from other DNA sequences found in this sample. This chain uses TRBV4-1 with TRBJ2-7; D remains unclear. Germline lookup yields CDR1 MGHRA and CDR2 YSYEKL. V lost 0 bases and J 4 bases, leaving 10 bases between the germline ends. The CDR3 totals 14 residues. The CDR3 sequence: CASSQEYGPYEQYF. The CDR3 bases are TGCGCCAGCAGCCAAGAATATGGACCTTACGAGCAGTACTTC.

The sample holds a few counts of this clone. The rearrangement uses TRBV7-2 and TRBJ2-4; tentatively, D is TRBD1 (5 bases). The CDR3 spans 16 residues. CDR1 is SGHTA, CDR2 FQGNSA, per germline. V was pared by 1 base and J by 0 bases, with 10 bases between. CDR3 nucleotide sequence: TGTGCCAGCAGCTTAGGACAGAATCTAGCCAAAAACATTCAGTACTTC. This translates into CASSLGQNLAKNIQYF.

CDR3 amino acids: CASSLAGGLGNEQFF. CDR3 DNA sequence: TGTGCCAGCAGCTTAGCGGGAGGGCTAGGGAATGAGCAGTTCTTC. J is TRBJ2-1 and V is TRBV5-4; 10 nucleotides match TRBD2. The CDR3 totals 15 residues. Trimming took 2 bases from V and 7 from J; bases not matched to a gene: 6. Germline CDR1 SGHNT, CDR2 YYREEE (reference sequence).

This CDR3 reads CASSALGRKGNQPQHF. The CDR3 DNA sequence: TGTGCCAGCAGTGCCCTCGGGCGGAAGGGCAATCAGCCCCAGCATTTT. This chain links TRBV25-1 with TRBJ1-5; D remains ambiguous. The length of the CDR3 is 16 residues. V lost 4 bases and J lost 2, with 15 bases in between. The germline V gene has CDR1 MGHDK and CDR2 SYGVNS.

This clone was seen just once. This chain connects TRBV29-1 to TRBJ2-3, with 10 bases aligning to TRBD1. The CDR3 length is 18 residues. V was pared by 2 bases and J by 3 bases, with 14 bases of the junction left unmatched. CDR1 and CDR2 (germline): SQVTM, ANQGSEA. CDR3 amino acids: CSVERQGAEFGLTDTQYF. The CDR3 coding sequence is TGCAGCGTTGAACGACAGGGGGCGGAATTTGGTTTGACAGATACGCAGTATTTT.

CDR3 in DNA: TGTGCCAGCAGCTTGCGCGGGGCGGGAACAGATACGCAGTATTTT. Its translation is CASSLRGAGTDTQYF. J is TRBJ2-3 and V is TRBV5-4; D might be TRBD2 (6 bases). The CDR3 is 15 residues long. Looked up from germline, CDR1 is SGHNT and CDR2 is YYREEE (reference sequence). The germline V and J ends were trimmed by 1 base and 3 bases, with 12 bases remaining between them.

V usage is TRBV10-3 and J usage is TRBJ2-7; D gene ambiguous. Germline V gives CDR1 ENHRY, CDR2 SYGVKD. The CDR3 totals 14 residues. Trimming stripped 5 bases from V and 4 bases from J, with 15 bases between. Here the CDR3 reads CAISLTPSKYEQYF. The DNA for the CDR3 is TGTGCCATCAGTTTGACACCGAGTAAGTACGAGCAGTACTTC.

V gene TRBV4-3 combines with J gene TRBJ1-5; no clear D gene. CDR1 and CDR2 from the germline V gene are LGHNA and YSLEER. The CDR3 consists of 14 residues. Trimming removed 0 bases at V and 5 bases at J, with 8 bases between. CDR3 coding DNA: TGCGCCAGCAGCCAAGAGGGGAACGATCAGCCCCAGCATTTT. This gives the protein CASSQEGNDQPQHF.

The V gene is TRBV11-2, the J gene TRBJ1-2, with 12 bases that match TRBD1. This CDR3 is built from 15 residues. Germline assignment: CDR1 SGHAT and CDR2 FQNNGV. Trimming removed 6 bases from V and 4 bases from J; junction bases left unmatched: 6. CDR3 protein: CASSLGQGAIYGYTF. The CDR3 DNA reads TGTGCCAGCAGTTTGGGACAGGGGGCTATCTATGGCTACACCTTC.

Notes on this clone: Other nucleotide sequences in the sample specify the same CDR3. The chain joins TRBV5-4 to TRBJ2-3, with unresolved D. CDR1 and CDR2 from the germline V gene are SGHNT and YYREEE (reference sequence). This CDR3 region has 13 residues. Trimming took 1 base from V and 1 from J, leaving 4 bases between them. The CDR3 nucleotides are TGTGCCAGCAGCTTGAGGGGCACAGATACGCAGTATTTT. This codes for CASSLRGTDTQYF.

The gene calls are TRBV19 and TRBJ2-1; TRBD1 matches 8 bases. The CDR3 contains 16 residues. Germline-derived CDR1 and CDR2 are LNHDA and SQIVND (reference sequence). J lost 2 bases, V lost 5 bases, and 8 bases had no gene match. The CDR3 region is CASSAWTGRTYNEQFF. The DNA for the CDR3 is TGTGCCAGTAGTGCCTGGACAGGGAGGACCTACAATGAGCAGTTCTTC. Together with reference TRBV19 and TRBJ2-1, the CDR3 gives the full variable domain: DGGITQSPKYLFRKEGQNVTLSCEQNLNHDAMYWYRQDPGQGLRLIYYSQIVNDFQKGDIAEGYSVSREKKESFPLTVTSAQKNPTAFYLCASSAWTGRTYNEQFFGPGTRLTVL.

V usage is TRBV6-5 and J usage is TRBJ2-1; 8 nucleotides line up with TRBD1. Trimming cost V 8 bases and J 0 bases; bases outside gene matches: 6. The CDR3 totals 15 residues. Per germline, CDR1 MNHEY and CDR2 SVGAGI. CDR3 nucleotide sequence: TGTGCCAGCGGGCGGGACAGGCTCTCCTACAATGAGCAGTTCTTC. As protein: CASGRDRLSYNEQFF.

The genes are TRBV7-6 and TRBJ2-5, with 7 bases matching TRBD2. The CDR3 consists of 16 residues. Per germline, CDR1 SGHVS and CDR2 FNYEAQ. With V trimmed by 1 base and J by 10 bases, 15 bases remained unmatched. CDR3 loop: CASSLGTIVSAGDQYF. CDR3 nucleotides: TGTGCCAGCAGCTTAGGGACCATCGTCTCGGCGGGGGACCAGTACTTC.

This chain connects TRBV19 to TRBJ2-1; 14 bases are a match to TRBD2. J was trimmed by 9 bases and V by 4 bases; bases with no gene match: 5. Looked up from germline, CDR1 is LNHDA and CDR2 is SQIVND (reference sequence). This CDR3 is built from 15 residues. The CDR3 protein is CASSRGLAGVPEQFF. The CDR3 DNA reads TGTGCCAGTAGTAGGGGACTAGCGGGAGTCCCTGAGCAGTTCTTC.

The rearrangement links TRBV11-1 to TRBJ2-7; TRBD2 aligns across 11 bases. Germline loops: CDR1 SGHAT, CDR2 FQDESV (reference sequence). The CDR3 sequence is 14 residues long. Unmatched junction bases numbered 9, after V lost 10 bases and J lost 4 bases. The CDR3 DNA reads TGTGCCACCTCCTTAGCGGGAGGGCCATACGAGCAGTACTTC. Protein: CATSLAGGPYEQYF.

The gene calls are TRBV6-5 and TRBJ2-1, with D maybe TRBD1 (6 bases). V gave up 6 bases and J gave up 2 bases, with 11 bases separating them. Germline V gene data show CDR1 as MNHEY and CDR2 as SVGAGI. The CDR3 is made up of 14 amino acids. This CDR3 reads CASSGQPTYNEQFF. CDR3 nucleotide sequence: TGTGCCAGCAGCGGACAGCCAACCTACAATGAGCAGTTCTTC.

The chain is built from TRBV5-4 and TRBJ2-7; TRBD2 agrees at 7 bases. This CDR3 region has 14 residues. Germline V gene data show CDR1 as SGHNT and CDR2 as YYREEE (reference sequence). V lost 0 bases to trimming and J lost 4 bases; unmatched junction nucleotides: 4. Here the CDR3 reads CASSLEAGEYEQYF. The CDR3 DNA follows: TGTGCCAGCAGCTTGGAGGCGGGAGAGTACGAGCAGTACTTC.

This clone appeared a few times. The V call is TRBV30, the J call TRBJ1-4; D is possibly TRBD1 (5 bases). V was pared by 1 base and J by 0 bases, with 9 bases between. The germline CDR1 and CDR2 sequences are GTSNPN and SVGIG (reference sequence). The CDR3 loop spans 15 amino acids. The CDR3 spells CAWSARTTTNEKLFF. CDR3 in DNA: TGTGCCTGGAGTGCTCGGACAACAACTAATGAAAAACTGTTTTTT.

The chain recombines TRBV10-3 with TRBJ1-2; D is possibly TRBD1 (6 bases). The length of the CDR3 is 15 residues. Germline CDR1 ENHRY, CDR2 SYGVKD. The ends were cut back, 0 bases at V and 4 bases at J, with 12 bases in the middle. The CDR3 nucleotides read TGTGCCATCAGTGAGTCGGCAGGGGCCGGCTATGGCTACACCTTC. It translates to CAISESAGAGYGYTF.

This clone was observed a few times. V and J are TRBV28 and TRBJ2-7, with D perhaps given as TRBD1 or TRBD2 (5 bases each). The CDR3 spans 13 residues. CDR1 is MDHEN, CDR2 SYDVKM, per germline. V dropped 9 bases and J dropped 2 bases, with 14 bases sitting between them. The CDR3 protein is CASAWDRPYEQYF. The CDR3 DNA follows: TGTGCCAGTGCGTGGGACCGTCCCTACGAGCAGTACTTC.

This chain links TRBV18 with TRBJ2-1, with 8 bases matching TRBD2. The CDR3 totals 16 residues. Trimming at V came to 3 bases and at J to 3 bases, leaving 7 bases not matched to a gene. Germline V gene data show CDR1 as KGHSH and CDR2 as LQKENI. The CDR3 loop reads CASSPWDGGGYNEQFF. The CDR3 bases are TGTGCCAGCTCACCTTGGGACGGGGGGGGCTACAATGAGCAGTTCTTC.

V gene TRBV7-9 combines with J gene TRBJ2-5, with D perhaps matching TRBD1 (7 bases). Germline V gene sequence: CDR1 SEHNR, CDR2 FQNEAQ (reference sequence). Trimming removed 5 bases from V and 5 bases from J, with 21 bases in between. The CDR3 is made up of 16 amino acids. The CDR3 sequence: CASSQPRGAGGETQYF. DNA of the CDR3: TGTGCCAGCAGCCAACCGAGAGGGGCAGGGGGGGAGACCCAGTACTTC.

V usage is TRBV9 and J usage is TRBJ2-5; 7 bases map to TRBD2. Trimming removed 4 bases from V and 1 base from J; junction bases left unmatched: 19. The V gene's germline CDR1 is SGDLS and CDR2 YYNGEE. The CDR3 sequence is 19 residues long. CDR3 sequence: CASSSPSVAGPISQETQYF. The CDR3 DNA reads as TGTGCCAGCAGCTCACCCTCCGTAGCGGGCCCTATTAGCCAAGAGACCCAGTACTTC. The complete variable domain, with remaining parts taken from reference TRBV9 and TRBJ2-5, reads DSGVTQTPKHLITATGQRVTLRCSPRSGDLSVYWYQQSLDQGLQFLIQYYNGEERAKGNILERFSAQQFPDLHSELNLSSLELGDSALYFCASSSPSVAGPISQETQYFGPGTRLLVL.

Comment on this clone: Since a much larger clone is just one base distant, this may be a read error. This chain links TRBV5-1 with TRBJ2-1, with D hard to call. V lost 2 bases, J lost 4 bases, and 1 base lay in between. Germline values: CDR1 SGHRS, CDR2 YFSETQ. The CDR3 is 11 residues long. The CDR3 DNA reads TGCGCCAGCAGCTTTTACAATGAGCAGTTCTTC. This gives the protein CASSFYNEQFF.